This T cell receptor (beta chain) was identified in a study of blood T cell repertoires in COVID-19. Study context: Spain, Italy and the United States supplied samples that represented acute and convalescent COVID-19.

Per the original methods: Scientists estimated how many nucleated cells there were by amplifying reference gene primers. TCRdb's table, derived via immunoSEQ multiplex PCR, lists solely in-frame clones and lacks some. V, J and clone size derive from that table, while D and trimming were established from the DNA sequence. Among 110,000 to 150,000 clones listed, 79% were seen once. Trimming at V came to 3 bases and at J to 3 bases, leaving 5 bases not matched to a gene. Looked up from germline, CDR1 is WSHSY and CDR2 is SAAADI. The CDR3 consists of 16 residues. Sequenced input: peripheral blood. The sequence came from a man between 45 and 60 years old with active or convalescent COVID-19. The rearrangement links TRBV10-2 to TRBJ2-7; 13 bases match TRBD2. CDR3 loop: CASSDLGLAGDYEQYF. DNA for the CDR3: TGCGCCAGCAGTGACCTTGGACTAGCGGGAGACTACGAGCAGTACTTC.